This T cell receptor beta chain was captured in a study of T-cell reconstitution after alpha-beta-depleted transplantation in children. Study-level points and caveats: In patients about two months after transplant, alpha-beta T cells reportedly arose from several hundred expanded graft clones.

Researchers prepared the TCRbeta library using unique molecular identifiers, the study reports. In TCRdb, the PCR reads were re-called with MiXCR into one record per CDR3 protein. The sample contains about 470,000 distinct CDR3 sequences, approximately 41% of which appear only once. In its sample, this clonotype was seen a few times. The antigen remains unidentified. The length of the CDR3 is 15 residues. Trimming at V came to 6 bases and at J to 5 bases, leaving 6 bases not matched to a gene. Germline V gives CDR1 SNHLY, CDR2 FYNNEI. The sequence came from a girl under 10 years old with aplastic anemia, due to receive a stem cell transplant. The rearrangement links TRBV2 to TRBJ2-3; 12 positions match TRBD2. The material sequenced was PBMCs, taken before TCRalphabeta/CD19-depleted stem cell transplant. The CDR3 DNA sequence: TGTGCCAGCAGGGTTACTAGCGGGAGGAGAGATACGCAGTATTTT. It specifies CASRVTSGRRDTQYF.